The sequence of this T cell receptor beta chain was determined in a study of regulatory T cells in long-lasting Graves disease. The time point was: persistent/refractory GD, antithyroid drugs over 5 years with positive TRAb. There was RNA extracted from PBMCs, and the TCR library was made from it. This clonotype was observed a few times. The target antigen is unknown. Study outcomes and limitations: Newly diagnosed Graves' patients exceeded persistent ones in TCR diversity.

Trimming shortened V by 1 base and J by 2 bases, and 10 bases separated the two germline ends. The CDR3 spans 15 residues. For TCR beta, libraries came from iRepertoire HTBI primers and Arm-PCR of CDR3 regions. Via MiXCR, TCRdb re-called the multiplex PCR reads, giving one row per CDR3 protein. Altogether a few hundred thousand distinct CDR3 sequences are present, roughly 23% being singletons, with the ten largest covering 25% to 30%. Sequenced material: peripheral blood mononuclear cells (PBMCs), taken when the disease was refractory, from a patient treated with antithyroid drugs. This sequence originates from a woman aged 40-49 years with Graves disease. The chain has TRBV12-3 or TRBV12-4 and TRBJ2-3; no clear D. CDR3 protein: CASSLEDFPTDTQYF. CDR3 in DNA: TGTGCCAGCAGTTTAGAGGATTTCCCCACAGATACGCAGTATTTT.